A single sample is the source of the 26 T cell receptor beta chains below, sequenced in a study of shared clonotypes between healthy human individuals. Profiled with immunoSEQ multiplex PCR; TCRdb holds only in-frame clones, not every one. The data show about 380,000 clones, with roughly 96% seen just once and 0.32% held by the top ten. The specimen was memory CD8+ T cells sorted from blood. Documented subset: CD45RO+ cells pooled with CCR7-negative TemRA cells. These TCRs come from a man younger than 45 in good health.

The rearrangement uses TRBV28 and TRBJ1-5, with D perhaps matching TRBD1 (5 bases). Germline V gene data show CDR1 as MDHEN and CDR2 as SYDVKM. The ends were cut back, 3 bases at V and 3 bases at J, with 9 bases in the middle. The CDR3 loop spans 14 amino acids. The CDR3 region has the DNA TGTGCCAGCAGTTTGGGGCAAAACAATCAGCCCCAGCATTTT. Its protein product is CASSLGQNNQPQHF.

This chain joins TRBV4-1 and TRBJ2-5; 9 bases fit TRBD1. Germline-derived CDR1 and CDR2 are MGHRA and YSYEKL. This CDR3 is 16 amino acids long. The ends lost 3 bases at V and 3 bases at J; junction bases unmatched: 8. The chain's CDR3 is CASSHVLRDREETQYF. The CDR3 DNA is TGCGCCAGCAGCCACGTCCTCCGGGACAGGGAAGAGACCCAGTACTTC.

This sequence joins TRBV5-1 and TRBJ1-2; D ambiguous. Germline loops: CDR1 SGHRS, CDR2 YFSETQ. The CDR3 is 13 amino acids. V was shortened by 2 bases and J by 6 bases, with 11 bases between the two germline ends. CDR3 nucleotides: TGCGCCAGCAGCTTAGGAGGTGCCAATGGCTACACCTTC. This sequence encodes CASSLGGANGYTF.

This chain uses TRBV10-3 with TRBJ2-1; D unresolved. The CDR3 totals 15 residues. The germline V gene encodes CDR1 ENHRY and CDR2 SYGVKD. The V and J ends lost 2 bases and 8 bases respectively, with 16 bases between them. CDR3 coding DNA: TGTGCCATCAGTGAGAGGAGACTCACAAAGGATGAGCAGTTCTTC. Protein: CAISERRLTKDEQFF.

The chain joins TRBV2 to TRBJ2-5; the D is unclear. Germline lookup yields CDR1 SNHLY and CDR2 FYNNEI. V was clipped by 4 bases and J by 5 bases, with 8 bases between them. The CDR3 spans 12 residues. Written as DNA, the CDR3 is TGTGCCAGCAGTGGCCCGACCGAGACCCAGTACTTC. This encodes CASSGPTETQYF.

The chain is built from TRBV18 and TRBJ2-7; tentative D call: TRBD1 (6 bases). V lost 2 bases and J 2 bases, leaving 10 bases between the germline ends. Germline loops: CDR1 KGHSH, CDR2 LQKENI. This CDR3 is built from 14 residues. This chain's CDR3 is CASSPWDTTYEQYF. The CDR3 DNA reads TGTGCCAGCTCACCATGGGACACCACCTACGAGCAGTACTTC.

This chain's CDR3 is CASSTAIETQYF. The CDR3, as DNA: TGTGCCAGCAGTACCGCTATAGAGACCCAGTACTTC. The genes are TRBV28 and TRBJ2-5; no reliable D call. Germline CDR1 MDHEN, CDR2 SYDVKM. This CDR3 region has 12 residues. The V end was cut by 5 bases, the J end by 4 bases, with 8 bases between.

This clone turned up a few times. V is TRBV6-8 and J is TRBJ1-1, with D uncertain. This CDR3 has 15 residues. Per the germline V gene, CDR1 is MNHGY and CDR2 is SAAAGT. The V end lost 4 bases, the J end lost 3 bases, and 15 bases lay between the germline ends. CDR3 sequence (DNA): TGTGCCAGCAGTTCGGGCCTAAATAGGCACACTGAAGCTTTCTTT. It yields the protein CASSSGLNRHTEAFF.

This chain links TRBV10-3 with TRBJ2-1; 7 positions agree with TRBD2. The CDR3 has 14 amino acids. Per germline, CDR1 ENHRY and CDR2 SYGVKD. V lost 5 bases and J lost 5; bases outside the gene matches: 6. As DNA, the CDR3 is TGTGCCATCAGTACCGGGACTATAAACAATGAGCAGTTCTTC. Translated: CAISTGTINNEQFF.

The chain recombines TRBV6-5 with TRBJ2-7, with 10 bases fitting TRBD2. CDR1 and CDR2 from the germline V gene are MNHEY and SVGAGI. V was pared by 5 bases and J by 3 bases, with 4 bases of the junction left unmatched. This CDR3 spans 14 amino acids. This CDR3 reads CASSLTSGNYEQYF. The CDR3 bases are TGTGCCAGCAGTCTTACTAGCGGGAACTACGAGCAGTACTTC.

The chain couples TRBV5-4 to TRBJ2-1; TRBD2 agrees at 12 bases. The CDR3 covers 17 residues. Unmatched junction bases numbered 7, after V lost 0 bases and J lost 6 bases. Germline CDR1 SGHNT, CDR2 YYREEE (reference sequence). The DNA for the CDR3 is TGTGCCAGCAGCTTGGCCCCACTAGCGGGAGGCCTCAATGAGCAGTTCTTC. It encodes CASSLAPLAGGLNEQFF.

The rearrangement links TRBV6-5 to TRBJ1-5; D is uncertain. The germline V and J ends were trimmed by 8 bases and 7 bases, with 12 bases remaining between them. The CDR3 totals 12 residues. The germline CDR1 and CDR2 sequences are MNHEY and SVGAGI. The CDR3 DNA sequence: TGTGCCAGCGGGCGGGTCGGGCAGCCCCAGCATTTT. Encoded protein: CASGRVGQPQHF.

This chain joins TRBV19 and TRBJ2-4; D unresolved. The CDR3 sequence is 18 residues long. Germline V gene sequence: CDR1 LNHDA, CDR2 SQIVND (reference sequence). V lost 4 bases and J lost 1, with 20 bases in between. The CDR3 loop is CASSTIGSQQGAKNIQYF. CDR3 nucleotides: TGTGCCAGTAGTACTATTGGATCGCAGCAAGGTGCCAAAAACATTCAGTACTTC.

This chain uses TRBV19 with TRBJ2-7; 10 bases fit TRBD2. The V gene's germline CDR1 is LNHDA and CDR2 SQIVND (reference sequence). V shed 1 base, J shed 3 bases, and the junction held 0 bases outside the gene matches. The CDR3 contains 14 residues. CDR3 region: CASSIGTSGYEQYF. CDR3 sequence (DNA): TGTGCCAGTAGTATAGGGACTAGCGGCTACGAGCAGTACTTC. The entire variable domain, with the rest obtained from reference TRBV19 and TRBJ2-7, is as follows: DGGITQSPKYLFRKEGQNVTLSCEQNLNHDAMYWYRQDPGQGLRLIYYSQIVNDFQKGDIAEGYSVSREKKESFPLTVTSAQKNPTAFYLCASSIGTSGYEQYFGPGTRLTVT.

The chain joins TRBV4-2 to TRBJ2-2; 12 nucleotides agree with TRBD2. The ends lost 8 bases at V and 6 bases at J; junction bases unmatched: 7. The germline V gene has CDR1 LGHNA and CDR2 YNFKEQ. The CDR3 is made up of 15 amino acids. This chain's CDR3 is CASAKTSGSAGELFF. CDR3 DNA: TGTGCCAGCGCGAAGACTAGCGGGAGCGCCGGGGAGCTGTTTTTT.

The V call is TRBV5-8, the J call TRBJ2-6; D possibly corresponds to TRBD1 (6 bases). Germline-derived CDR1 and CDR2 are SGHTS and YDEGEE. Trimming pared 1 base from V and 2 bases from J, leaving 7 bases between. The CDR3 spans 15 residues. This CDR3 is CASSLKGAGANVLTF. As DNA, the CDR3 is TGTGCCAGCAGCTTGAAGGGGGCTGGGGCCAACGTCCTGACTTTC.

The chain couples TRBV6-1 to TRBJ1-2; a possible D gene is TRBD1 (5 bases). Trimming removed 2 bases from V and 8 bases from J, with 12 bases in between. CDR1 and CDR2 from the germline V gene are MNHNS and SASEGT. This CDR3 is built from 13 residues. The CDR3: CASSEFGGWGYTF. The DNA for the CDR3 is TGTGCCAGCAGTGAATTTGGGGGGTGGGGCTACACCTTC.

The chain joins TRBV19 to TRBJ2-7; the match to TRBD1 covers 10 bases. V shed 3 bases, J shed 3 bases, and the junction held 5 bases outside the gene matches. The CDR3 spans 15 residues. Germline V gives CDR1 LNHDA, CDR2 SQIVND (reference sequence). CDR3 in DNA: TGTGCCAGTAGTATCAGACAGGGGGCGATCTACGAGCAGTACTTC. The encoded protein is CASSIRQGAIYEQYF.

The CDR3 DNA reads TGCAGCGCCACTATTCAGGCGCAGTATTTT. Translated, it gives CSATIQAQYF. V and J are TRBV29-1 and TRBJ2-3; D not resolved. CDR3 length equals 10 residues. Germline CDR1 reads SQVTM; CDR2 reads ANQGSEA. V was cut by 7 bases and J by 10 bases, with 12 bases left in between.

The chain uses TRBV14 and TRBJ1-6, with TRBD1 as a possible D gene (5 bases). The CDR3 covers 13 residues. CDR1 SGHDN and CDR2 FVKESK come from the germline V gene. V dropped 4 bases and J dropped 8 bases, with 9 bases sitting between them. The CDR3 loop reads CASSLGEDSPLHF. The CDR3 DNA follows: TGTGCCAGCAGCCTAGGGGAGGATTCACCCCTCCACTTT.

The rearrangement uses TRBV11-2 and TRBJ1-2; D is perhaps TRBD1 (5 bases). The CDR3 totals 15 residues. Germline V gene data show CDR1 as SGHAT and CDR2 as FQNNGV. The V end lost 5 bases, the J end lost 4 bases, and 17 bases lay between the germline ends. CDR3 residues: CASSHEGTPIYGYTF. CDR3 DNA: TGTGCCAGCAGCCACGAGGGGACTCCCATCTATGGCTACACCTTC.

The chain joins TRBV5-1 to TRBJ1-2, with D possibly TRBD1 on 6 matching bases. Germline CDR1 reads SGHRS; CDR2 reads YFSETQ. Trimming took off 5 bases at V and 8 bases at J, with 10 bases between the two ends. The CDR3 is made up of 11 amino acids. The chain's CDR3 is CASSQGKGYTF. In nucleotides, the CDR3 is TGCGCCAGCAGTCAGGGGAAGGGCTACACCTTC.

The chain recombines TRBV7-9 with TRBJ2-4; D ambiguous. V shed 2 bases and J shed 4 bases, with 3 bases lying between them. This CDR3 is built from 12 residues. CDR1 and CDR2 from the germline V gene are SEHNR and FQNEAQ (reference sequence). The CDR3 spells CASSLQKNIQYF. In DNA form, the CDR3 reads TGTGCCAGCAGCTTACAGAAAAACATTCAGTACTTC.

The chain is built from TRBV6-5 and TRBJ2-7; D is perhaps TRBD1 or TRBD2 (5 bases each). This CDR3 comprises 14 residues. The V end lost 0 bases, the J end lost 0 bases, and 6 bases lay between the germline ends. The germline V gene encodes CDR1 MNHEY and CDR2 SVGAGI. DNA of the CDR3: TGTGCCAGCAGTTACTCGGGGACCTCCTACGAGCAGTACTTC. It yields the protein CASSYSGTSYEQYF.

The V and J genes are TRBV6-5 and TRBJ1-2, with 8 bases lining up with TRBD1. Looked up from germline, CDR1 is MNHEY and CDR2 is SVGAGI. The CDR3 spans 13 residues. The ends lost 2 bases at V and 6 bases at J; junction bases unmatched: 2. The CDR3 protein is CASSYRTGNGYTF. As DNA, the CDR3 is TGTGCCAGCAGTTACAGGACAGGGAATGGCTACACCTTC.

V usage is TRBV11-3 and J usage is TRBJ2-5; TRBD2 matches 13 bases. Germline values: CDR1 SGHNT, CDR2 YENEEA. The length of the CDR3 is 15 residues. The junction had 4 bases not matched to a gene; V was cut back by 4 bases and J by 5 bases. CDR3 nucleotides: TGTGCCAGCAGCTCGGGACTAGCGGGACGGGAGACCCAGTACTTC. It yields the protein CASSSGLAGRETQYF.